This T cell receptor beta chain was profiled in a study of shared clonotypes between healthy human individuals (TCRdb year 2020). For the wider study: Two women and three men aged 18 to 49 years were included in the cohort. Each donor's leukapheresis produced roughly between about 0.8 and 8.9 billion PBMCs. Different laboratories and diverse techniques were used to prepare libraries and sequence TCR repertoires, to increase sequencing depth and limit assay-specific biases. For each donor, CD4 naive and CD4 memory were each run on three plates, CD8 naive on two plates, and CD8 memory on one plate. To estimate repertoire size and how much clonotypes are shared between individuals, the study performed deep sequencing of blood TCR repertoires from roughly five healthy adults.

Using the deep immunoSEQ assay, TCR CDR3 regions were amplified from genomic DNA by multiplex PCR. Extracted genomic DNA from each cell subset was distributed evenly across all wells of several immunoSEQ 96-well plates, and each plate was treated as a replicate. For sorted subsets, around 200 ng genomic DNA, equal to 30,000 or so T cell genomes, was loaded into each replicate PCR. The purified libraries were quantified using a Qubit 3.0 fluorometer, sized with a Bioanalyzer 2100, and then quantified again using the KAPA Library Quantification kit. A separate single-read 150-cycle Illumina NextSeq 550 flow cell was used to sequence each immunoSEQ 96-well plate. In the authors' own workflow: Because only junctional sequences without quality scores were contained in the immunoSEQ output, filtering matching that applied to full-length reads could not be performed. To assign V/J genes and CDR3, sequences were annotated using PyIR, a Python wrapper for IgBLAST v1.9, with IMGT germline references. Reads were removed for weak V/J assignments (E-value above 1e-6), missing CDR3, stop codons, out-of-frame junctions, or ambiguous translated residues. V3J clonotypes were defined as sequences sharing an identical inferred V gene, J gene, and CDR3 amino acid sequence. Percentage overlap between repertoires was computed as shared unique clonotypes divided by the size of the smaller repertoire. Repertoire richness was assessed with RTK rarefaction, the Chao1 estimator, and Recon v2.1 estimates of unobserved clonotypes. For all TCRbeta clonotypes obtained by the gDNA method from four donors, generation probabilities were computed with OLGA. TCRdb took over this immuneACCESS table, retaining in-frame rearrangements with V and J assigned. Such tables are incomplete; in checked studies, under half of the missing clones stem from an unresolved V gene, and the remainder is unexplained. V and J calls and clone size are those listed in that table; D and trimming were worked out from the DNA. Present in this sample are more than 2,000,000 clones, approximately 94% of which were seen just once. The leading ten clones occupy 0.14% of the sample.

Results the study describes overall, beyond this receptor: Around 5% of naive CD4, roughly 3.6% of naive CD8, 2.3% of memory CD4, and less than 0.45% of memory CD8 clonotypes were shared across several donors. Incomplete sequencing was indicated by rarefaction of sorted-subset datasets, despite the large sequencing depth. Estimated clonotype richness was generally larger for naive than for memory subsets. Compared with non-shared clonotypes, clonotypes shared by all four sorted-subset donors had higher generation probabilities. Based on pairwise subsampling, the degree of clonotype sharing among donors was expected to be affected by sequencing depth. The small number of donors limited the genetic and exposure-history diversity represented. Sampling was restricted to blood, and TCR repertoires in tissue are likely to differ from TCR repertoires in blood.

Healthy HIV-negative adults with no recently reported acute infections or vaccinations were included as donors. Every donor was a Caucasian adult living in Nashville, Tennessee, USA. CD4+ T cells were enriched through magnetic negative selection, after which naive cells were positively selected on CD45RA and the remaining negative fraction served as the memory subset. Blood was collected by leukapheresis, and PBMCs were isolated by Ficoll-Histopaque density gradient centrifugation and then cryopreserved in liquid nitrogen vapor phase. Analytical flow cytometry was used to check the purity and quantity of each magnetically sorted T cell population. Genomic DNA was isolated from each sorted fraction and quantified by UV absorbance on a Nanodrop 2000c. With regard to this clone: What antigen it recognizes has not been identified. There are no base qualities to consult, and no much larger clone falls within one base.

As encoded in the germline V gene (reference sequence), CDR1 is GTSNPN while CDR2 is SVGIG. At the junction V is shortened by 3 bases and J by 5 bases, with 16 bases in between. The CDR3 numbers 14 residues from cysteine through phenylalanine. Here the CDR3 DNA is all that survives: 42 bases in frame from base 1. The chain joins TRBV30 to TRBJ2-5; TRBD1 is a weak D gene call, 6 bases matching. The sequenced material came from naive CD4+ T cells sorted from blood. Taken with the paper, the label for cell subset or site translates to: CD45RA+ positively selected. This TCR was sampled from a man between 18 and 35 years old in good health. The CDR3 sequence is CAWRARQERETQYF. DNA sequence: TGTGCCTGGAGGGCTCGACAGGAGAGGGAGACCCAGTACTTC. Beyond the CDR3, the reference TRBV30 and TRBJ2-5 genes provide the residues; the full variable domain reads: SQTIHQWPATLVQPVGSPLSLECTVEGTSNPNLYWYRQAAGRGLQLLFYSVGIGQISSEVPQNLSASRPQDRQFILSSKKLLLSDSGFYLCAWRARQERETQYFGPGTRLLVL.